This T cell receptor (beta chain) was sequenced in a study of glioma-infiltrating T cells. Study-level results: Tissue-blood divergence was below expectation in non-neoplastic patients, above in gliomas. CDR3 overlap between tissue and blood was very small.

TCR alpha and beta CDR3 regions were amplified from RNA using iRepertoire nested multiplex PCR. One-step reverse transcription and amplification started from around 100-400 ng of tissue mRNA or PBMC total RNA. MiXCR was run by TCRdb on the multiplex PCR reads, yielding one entry per CDR3 protein. The sample records 4,000 to 4,500 distinct CDR3 sequences, roughly 23% being singletons. Germline trimming cut 4 bases from V and 6 bases from J; bases unmatched to any gene: 7. Germline V CDR1 and CDR2: SGHDT, YYEEEE. The CDR3 extends over 16 amino acids. There are a few counts of this clonotype. Its antigen is still unknown.

Sequenced sample: glioma tissue, nonneoplastic brain tissue, or PBMCs (not recorded which). V and J are TRBV5-6 and TRBJ2-3; 14 bases agree with TRBD2. The sequence was obtained from a human donor with low-grade glioma or glioblastoma, undergoing nonglioma brain surgery, or in good health (not recorded which). DNA for the CDR3: TGTGCCAGCAGCCTTGGGACTAGCGGGGGTTGGGATACGCAGTATTTT. Translating gives CASSLGTSGGWDTQYF.